This T cell receptor beta chain was profiled in a study of T cell repertoires in cytomegalovirus infection. At the level of the study: In the study, CMV epitopes included recently identified HLA-C-restricted and well-studied HLA-B-restricted ones. Public TCR beta signatures provided an indication of both CMV infection and a matching HLA type.

V shed 2 bases and J shed 3 bases, with 12 bases lying between them. CDR1 is SGHAT and CDR2 is FQNNGV in the germline V gene. The CDR3 covers 15 residues. Concerning this clonotype itself: The antigen is unknown.

Each CDR3 protein is one row after TCRdb ran MiXCR on the reads. The data show tens of thousands of distinct CDR3 sequences, with roughly 22% seen just once and 70% to 90% held by the top ten. Findings of the study overall: HLA-C-restricted CMV clonotypes gave the most frequent clonotype in two of eight donors. Individuals carrying CMV plus the relevant HLA were identified by cumulative frequency of public TCR beta families.

The specimen was CD8+ T cells from cultured PBMCs, collected from culture after CMV antigen stimulation. The V call is TRBV11-2, the J call TRBJ2-3; D is uncertain. The clonotype originates from a human donor in good health (CMV status not recorded). Some clones in this sample may be carry-over from other donors' samples. CDR3 sequence: CASSLYHLYTDTQYF. The CDR3 DNA is TGTGCCAGCAGCTTATACCATCTCTATACAGATACGCAGTATTTT. Full variable domain (rest looked up from reference TRBV11-2 and TRBJ2-3): EAGVAQSPRYKIIEKRQSVAFWCNPISGHATLYWYQQILGQGPKLLIQFQNNGVVDDSQLPKDRFSAERLKGVDSTLKIQPAKLEDSAVYLCASSLYHLYTDTQYFGPGTRLTVL.